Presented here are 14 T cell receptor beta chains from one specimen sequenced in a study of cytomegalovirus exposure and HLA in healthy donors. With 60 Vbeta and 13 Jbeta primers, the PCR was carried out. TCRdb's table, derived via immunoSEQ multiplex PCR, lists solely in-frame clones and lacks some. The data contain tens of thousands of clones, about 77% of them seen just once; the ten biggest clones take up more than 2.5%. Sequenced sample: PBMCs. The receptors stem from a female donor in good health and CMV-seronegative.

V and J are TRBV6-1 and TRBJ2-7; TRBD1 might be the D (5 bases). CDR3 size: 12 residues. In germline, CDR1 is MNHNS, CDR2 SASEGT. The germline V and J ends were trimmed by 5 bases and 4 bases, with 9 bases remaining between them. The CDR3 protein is CASSPGIYEQYF. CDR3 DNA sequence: TGTGCCAGCAGTCCAGGGATTTACGAGCAGTACTTC.

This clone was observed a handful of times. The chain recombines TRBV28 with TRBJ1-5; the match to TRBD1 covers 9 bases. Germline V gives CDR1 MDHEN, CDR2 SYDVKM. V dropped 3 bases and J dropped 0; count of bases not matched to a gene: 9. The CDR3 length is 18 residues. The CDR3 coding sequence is TGTGCCAGCAGTTTTCCGGGACAGGGAATTTATAGCAATCAGCCCCAGCATTTT. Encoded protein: CASSFPGQGIYSNQPQHF.

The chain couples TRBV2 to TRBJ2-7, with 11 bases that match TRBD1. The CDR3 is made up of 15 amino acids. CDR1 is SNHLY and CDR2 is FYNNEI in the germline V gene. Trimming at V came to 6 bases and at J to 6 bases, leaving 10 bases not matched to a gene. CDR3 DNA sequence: TGTGCCAGCAGGGCCTCGGACAGGGGGCTTGGCGAGCAGTACTTC. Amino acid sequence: CASRASDRGLGEQYF.

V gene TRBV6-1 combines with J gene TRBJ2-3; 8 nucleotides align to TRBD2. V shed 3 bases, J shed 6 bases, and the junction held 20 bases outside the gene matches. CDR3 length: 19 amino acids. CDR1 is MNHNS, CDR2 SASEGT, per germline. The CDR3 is CASSDPLPGRSGRADTQYF. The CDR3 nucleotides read TGTGCCAGCAGTGACCCTTTGCCAGGGCGAAGCGGGAGAGCGGATACGCAGTATTTT.

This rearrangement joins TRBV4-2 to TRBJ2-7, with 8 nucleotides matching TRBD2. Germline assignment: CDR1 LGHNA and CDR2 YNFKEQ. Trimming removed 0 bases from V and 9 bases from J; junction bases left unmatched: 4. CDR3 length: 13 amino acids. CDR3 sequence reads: CASSQDVAGWQYF. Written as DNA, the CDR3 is TGTGCCAGCAGCCAAGATGTAGCGGGATGGCAGTACTTC.

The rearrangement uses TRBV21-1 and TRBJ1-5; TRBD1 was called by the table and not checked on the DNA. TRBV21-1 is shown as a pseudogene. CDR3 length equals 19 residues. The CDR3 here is CASSKSRDSPFPSNQPQHF. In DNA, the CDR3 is TGTGCCAGCAGCAAATCGCGGGACAGCCCCTTTCCGAGCAATCAGCCCCAGCATTTT.

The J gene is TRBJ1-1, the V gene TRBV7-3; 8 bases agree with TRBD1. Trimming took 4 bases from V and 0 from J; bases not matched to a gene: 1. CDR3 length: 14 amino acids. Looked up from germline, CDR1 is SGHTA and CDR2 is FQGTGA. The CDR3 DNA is TGTGCCAGCAGCTCGACAGGGGTGAACACTGAAGCTTTCTTT. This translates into CASSSTGVNTEAFF. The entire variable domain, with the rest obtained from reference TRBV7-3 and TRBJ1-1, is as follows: GAGVSQTPSNKVTEKGKYVELRCDPISGHTALYWYRQSLGQGPEFLIYFQGTGAADDSGLPNDRFFAVRPEGSVSTLKIQRTERGDSAVYLCASSSTGVNTEAFFGQGTRLTVV.

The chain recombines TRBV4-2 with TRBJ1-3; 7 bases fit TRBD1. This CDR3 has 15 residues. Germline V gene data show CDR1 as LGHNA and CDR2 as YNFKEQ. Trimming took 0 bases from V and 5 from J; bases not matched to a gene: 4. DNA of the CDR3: TGTGCCAGCAGCCAAGATGGGGACAGCCGAAACACCATATATTTT. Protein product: CASSQDGDSRNTIYF.

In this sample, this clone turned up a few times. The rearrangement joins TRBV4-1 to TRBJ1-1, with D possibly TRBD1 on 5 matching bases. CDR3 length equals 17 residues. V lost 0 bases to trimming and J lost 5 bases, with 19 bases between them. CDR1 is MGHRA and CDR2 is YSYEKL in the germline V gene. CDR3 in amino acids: CASSQDGVRGRGTEAFF. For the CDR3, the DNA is TGCGCCAGCAGCCAAGATGGAGTGCGGGGCCGCGGGACTGAAGCTTTCTTT.

CDR3 protein: CASSPRGGDEQYF. CDR3 nucleotide sequence: TGTGCCAGCTCACCACGTGGGGGGGACGAGCAGTACTTC. The chain links TRBV18 to TRBJ2-7; 7 bases match TRBD2. V gave up 1 base and J gave up 5 bases; unmatched junction bases: 2. Germline loops: CDR1 KGHSH, CDR2 LQKENI. The CDR3 runs 13 residues.

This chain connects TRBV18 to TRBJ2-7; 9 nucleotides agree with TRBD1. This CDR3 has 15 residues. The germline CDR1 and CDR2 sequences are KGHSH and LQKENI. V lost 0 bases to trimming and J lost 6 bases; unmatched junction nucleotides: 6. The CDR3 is CASSPPGQGGFEQYF. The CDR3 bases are TGTGCCAGCTCACCACCGGGACAGGGCGGTTTCGAGCAGTACTTC. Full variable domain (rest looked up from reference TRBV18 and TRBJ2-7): NAGVMQNPRHLVRRRGQEARLRCSPMKGHSHVYWYRQLPEEGLKFMVYLQKENIIDESGMPKERFSAEFPKEGPSILRIQQVVRGDSAAYFCASSPPGQGGFEQYFGPGTRLTVT.

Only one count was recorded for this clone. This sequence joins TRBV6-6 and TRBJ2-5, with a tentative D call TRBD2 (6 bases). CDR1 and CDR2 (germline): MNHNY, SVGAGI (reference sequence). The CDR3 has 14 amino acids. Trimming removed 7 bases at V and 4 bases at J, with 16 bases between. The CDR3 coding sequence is TGTGCCAGCATCCCAGTCGGCGGGGTAGAGACCCAGTACTTC. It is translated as CASIPVGGVETQYF.

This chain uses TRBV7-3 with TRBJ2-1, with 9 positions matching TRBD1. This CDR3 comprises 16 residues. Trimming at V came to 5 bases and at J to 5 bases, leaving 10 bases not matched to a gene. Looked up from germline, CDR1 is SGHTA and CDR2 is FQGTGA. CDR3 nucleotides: TGTGCCAGCAGCCCCCCGGGACAGGGAGTCCACAATGAGCAGTTCTTC. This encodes CASSPPGQGVHNEQFF.

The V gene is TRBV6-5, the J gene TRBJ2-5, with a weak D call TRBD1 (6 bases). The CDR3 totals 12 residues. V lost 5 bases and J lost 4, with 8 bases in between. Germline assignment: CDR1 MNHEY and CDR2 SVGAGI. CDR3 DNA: TGTGCCAGCAGTCGCAGGGGAGAGACCCAGTACTTC. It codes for CASSRRGETQYF.